The sequence of this T cell receptor beta chain was determined in a study of brain T cells in children with intractable seizures. Overall study findings and caveats: Pre- and post-surgery blood differed in depth, so pre-surgery absences may be undersampling.

Sequencing was limited to surgery cases with top T cell transcript signatures in brain tissue. Points on this clone: Antigen: not known.

V was clipped by 4 bases and J by 3 bases, with 9 bases between them. Germline CDR1 LNHDA, CDR2 SQIVND (reference sequence). The CDR3 is made up of 13 amino acids. Data came from immunoSEQ multiplex PCR; TCRdb stores just in-frame clones and leaves some out. The table shows tens of thousands of clones, with 90% to 95% occurring only once. This chain uses TRBV19 with TRBJ1-1, with a weak D call TRBD1 (5 bases). The specimen was peripheral blood, collected at surgery. The sequence was collected from a boy under two years old with tuberous sclerosis and intractable seizures. This CDR3 is CASSRGRDTEAFF. CDR3 bases: TGTGCCAGTAGTAGGGGGAGGGACACTGAAGCTTTCTTT.